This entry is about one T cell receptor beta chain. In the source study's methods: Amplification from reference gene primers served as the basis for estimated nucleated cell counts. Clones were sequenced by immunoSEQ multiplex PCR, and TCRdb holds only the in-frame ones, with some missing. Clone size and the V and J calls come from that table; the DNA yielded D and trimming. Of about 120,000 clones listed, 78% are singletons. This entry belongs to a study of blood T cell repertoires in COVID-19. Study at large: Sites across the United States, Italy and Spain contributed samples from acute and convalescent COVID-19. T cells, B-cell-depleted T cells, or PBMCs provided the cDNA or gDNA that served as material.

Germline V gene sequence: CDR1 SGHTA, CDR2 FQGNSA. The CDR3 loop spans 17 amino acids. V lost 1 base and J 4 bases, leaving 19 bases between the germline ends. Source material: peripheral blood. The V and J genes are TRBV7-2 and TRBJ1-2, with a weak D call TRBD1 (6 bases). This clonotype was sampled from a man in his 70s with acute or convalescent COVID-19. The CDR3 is CASSLGVGTNFGYGYTF. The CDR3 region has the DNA TGTGCCAGCAGCTTAGGGGTAGGGACAAATTTCGGCTATGGCTACACCTTC.